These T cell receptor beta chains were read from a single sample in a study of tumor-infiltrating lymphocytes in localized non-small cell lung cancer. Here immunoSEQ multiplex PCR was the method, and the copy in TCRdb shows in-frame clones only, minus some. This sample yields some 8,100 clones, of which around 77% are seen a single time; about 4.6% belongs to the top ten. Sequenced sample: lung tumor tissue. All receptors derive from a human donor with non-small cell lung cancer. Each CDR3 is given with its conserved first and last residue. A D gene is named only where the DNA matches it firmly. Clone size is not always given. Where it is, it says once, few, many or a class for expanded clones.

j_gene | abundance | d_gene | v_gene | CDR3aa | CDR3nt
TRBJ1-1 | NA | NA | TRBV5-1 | CASSLVGGVNTEAFF | TGCGCCAGCAGCTTGGTTGGGGGTGTGAACACTGAAGCTTTCTTT
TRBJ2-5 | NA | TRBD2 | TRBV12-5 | CASGLETSMETQYF | TGTGCTAGTGGTTTGGAGACTAGCATGGAGACCCAGTACTTC
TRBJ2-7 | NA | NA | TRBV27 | CASSLTQGRGEQYF | TGTGCCAGCAGTCTCACACAGGGACGAGGCGAGCAGTACTTC
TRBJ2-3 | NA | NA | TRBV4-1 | CASSPGTVSTDTQYF | TGCGCCAGCAGCCCCGGGACTGTCAGCACAGATACGCAGTATTTT
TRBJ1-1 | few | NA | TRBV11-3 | CASSSSPGAAMNTEAFF | TGTGCCAGCAGCTCTTCTCCGGGGGCGGCCATGAACACTGAAGCTTTCTTT
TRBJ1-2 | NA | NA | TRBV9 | CASTRSGENYGYTF | TGTGCCAGCACCCGTAGTGGGGAGAACTATGGCTACACCTTC
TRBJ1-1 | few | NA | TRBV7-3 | CASSLNVGQFPFF | TGTGCCAGCAGCTTAAATGTTGGACAGTTCCCTTTCTTT
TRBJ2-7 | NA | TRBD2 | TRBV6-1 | CASSTGTSGYEQYF | TGTGCCAGCAGTACCGGGACTAGCGGGTACGAGCAGTACTTC
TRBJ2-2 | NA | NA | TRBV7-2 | CASSFSNTGELFF | TGTGCCAGCAGCTTTTCGAACACCGGGGAGCTGTTTTTT
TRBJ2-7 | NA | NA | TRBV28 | CASSFNTRGEQYF | TGTGCCAGCAGTTTTAATACTAGGGGCGAGCAGTACTTC
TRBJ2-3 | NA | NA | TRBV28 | CASSPPLGRGSTDTQYF | TGTGCCAGCAGTCCACCGTTGGGACGGGGTAGCACAGATACGCAGTATTTT
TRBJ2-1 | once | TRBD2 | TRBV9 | CASSGGGLAAYNEQFF | TGTGCCAGCAGCGGGGGGGGACTAGCGGCGTACAATGAGCAGTTCTTC
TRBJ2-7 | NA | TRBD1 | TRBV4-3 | CASSQAGGHYEQYF | TGCGCCAGCAGCCAAGCAGGGGGCCACTACGAGCAGTACTTC
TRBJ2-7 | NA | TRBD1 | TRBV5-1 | CASSPWTGTTYEQYF | TGCGCCAGCAGCCCCTGGACAGGGACCACCTACGAGCAGTACTTC
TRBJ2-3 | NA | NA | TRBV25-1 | CASSEFLRGDTDTQYF | TGTGCCAGCAGTGAATTTCTAAGAGGGGACACAGATACGCAGTATTTT
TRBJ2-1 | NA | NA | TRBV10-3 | CAITKELSGEQFF | TGTGCCATCACAAAGGAGCTTAGCGGTGAGCAGTTCTTC
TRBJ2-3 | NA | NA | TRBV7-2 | CASDQNTDTQYF | TGTGCCAGCGACCAGAACACAGATACGCAGTATTTT
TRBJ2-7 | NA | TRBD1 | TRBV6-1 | CASSDRGYEQYF | TGTGCCAGCAGTGACAGGGGGTACGAGCAGTACTTC
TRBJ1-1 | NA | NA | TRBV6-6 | CAGGENAEAFF | TGTGCCGGGGGAGAGAACGCTGAAGCTTTCTTT
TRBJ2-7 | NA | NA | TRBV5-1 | CASSLGPEQYF | TGCGCCAGCAGCTTGGGGCCGGAGCAGTACTTC
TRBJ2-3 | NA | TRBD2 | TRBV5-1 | CASSRQAGVTDTQYF | TGCGCCAGCAGCAGGCAAGCGGGAGTAACAGATACGCAGTATTTT
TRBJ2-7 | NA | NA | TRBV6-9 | CASSYSTSQQREQYF | TGTGCCAGCAGTTACTCGACTAGTCAGCAACGCGAGCAGTACTTC
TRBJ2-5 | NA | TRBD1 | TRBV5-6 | CASSWPDRGETQYF | TGTGCCAGCAGCTGGCCTGACAGGGGTGAGACCCAGTACTTC
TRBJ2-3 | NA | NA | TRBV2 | CASQGSTDTQYF | TGTGCCAGCCAGGGGTCCACAGATACGCAGTATTTT
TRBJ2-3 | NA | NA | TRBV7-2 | CASSLVLGDTQYF | TGTGCCAGCAGCTTAGTCTTAGGCGATACGCAGTATTTT
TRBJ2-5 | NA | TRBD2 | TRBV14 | CASSQIAGAGETQYF | TGTGCCAGCAGCCAAATAGCGGGAGCGGGAGAGACCCAGTACTTC
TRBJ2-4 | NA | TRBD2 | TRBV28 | CASSLTGGQNIQYF | TGTGCCAGCAGTTTAACGGGAGGGCAAAACATTCAGTACTTC
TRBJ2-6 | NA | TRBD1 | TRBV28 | CASSTYTGTGRSGANVLTF | TGTGCCAGCAGTACATATACCGGGACAGGGCGGTCTGGGGCCAACGTCCTGACTTTC
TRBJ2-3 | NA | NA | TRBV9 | CASSAPSSTDTQYF | TGTGCCAGCAGCGCGCCTAGCTCCACAGATACGCAGTATTTT
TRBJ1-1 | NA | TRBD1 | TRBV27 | CASRLQGATEAFF | TGTGCCAGCAGGTTACAGGGGGCTACTGAAGCTTTCTTT
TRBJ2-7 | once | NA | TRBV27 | CASSFQRAYEQYF | TGTGCCAGCAGTTTCCAGCGGGCCTACGAGCAGTACTTC
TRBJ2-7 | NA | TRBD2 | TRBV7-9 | CASSPTSGTSYEQYF | TGTGCCAGCAGCCCCACTAGCGGGACCTCCTACGAGCAGTACTTC
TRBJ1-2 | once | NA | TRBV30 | CAEDGGTGYTF | TGTGCCGAGGACGGGGGAACTGGCTACACCTTC
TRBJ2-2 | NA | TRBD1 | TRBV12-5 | CASARGTGEDTGELFF | TGTGCTAGTGCCCGTGGGACAGGGGAGGACACCGGGGAGCTGTTTTTT
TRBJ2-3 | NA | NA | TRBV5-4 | CASSLRSGGGDTQYF | TGTGCCAGCAGCCTTCGCTCCGGCGGCGGAGATACGCAGTATTTT
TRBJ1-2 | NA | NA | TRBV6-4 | CASSPGAGLYYGYTF | TGTGCCAGCAGCCCGGGAGCAGGGCTTTACTATGGCTACACCTTC